This T cell receptor (beta chain) was captured by sequencing in a study of early T cells in non-severe SARS-CoV-2 infection. Germline assignment: CDR1 LGHDT and CDR2 YNNKEL (reference sequence). The CDR3 totals 17 residues. With 4 bases clipped from V and 0 bases from J, the junction kept 7 bases outside the gene matches. This clonotype has ten or more counts. TCRdb used MiXCR to reprocess the 5' RACE reads, holding one entry per CDR3 protein. The data hold tens of thousands of distinct CDR3 sequences, with approximately 6.2% observed a single time. Sequenced material: whole blood, taken at baseline. The TCR comes from an adult who was a healthcare worker with PCR-confirmed SARS-CoV-2 infection or an uninfected control (not recorded which). The rearrangement links TRBV3-1 to TRBJ2-3; 10 bases are shared with TRBD2. In nucleotides, the CDR3 is TGTGCCAGCAGCCGCTTTGGACTAGCGGTTAGCACAGATACGCAGTATTTT. It codes for CASSRFGLAVSTDTQYF.